A selection of T cell receptor beta chains follows, all from one sample in a study of OX40 agonist ivuxolimab in advanced cancers. The method was immunoSEQ multiplex PCR; TCRdb's version includes in-frame clones alone and lacks a portion of them. The repertoire holds more than 60,000 clones, with about 88% as singletons. The sample consisted of CD4+ or CD8+ T cells sorted from blood, taken in a trial of the OX40 agonist ivuxolimab. The receptors originated from an adult with an advanced solid tumor such as melanoma, head and neck, liver or kidney cancer. CDR3s include the opening cysteine and the closing phenylalanine or tryptophan. The order of the fields is J gene, clone size, V gene, CDR3 protein. Size is stated for part of the rows, as once, few or many counts, or as a class when the clone is expanded.

j_gene: TRBJ1-3; abundance: -; v_gene: TRBV6-6; CDR3aa: CASSYGRQGGYTIYF
j_gene: TRBJ2-3; abundance: -; v_gene: TRBV29-1; CDR3aa: CSVGRGADTQYF
j_gene: TRBJ1-2; abundance: -; v_gene: TRBV4-3; CDR3aa: CASSQDQGQDYGYTF
j_gene: TRBJ1-5; abundance: -; v_gene: TRBV18; CDR3aa: CASSPGTGARNQPQHF
j_gene: TRBJ1-4; abundance: -; v_gene: TRBV7-2; CDR3aa: CASSSQGANNEKLFF
j_gene: TRBJ2-5; abundance: once; v_gene: TRBV30; CDR3aa: CAWSAVRETQYF
j_gene: TRBJ1-1; abundance: -; v_gene: TRBV19; CDR3aa: CASSIEGETEAFF
j_gene: TRBJ1-3; abundance: once; v_gene: TRBV5-1; CDR3aa: CASSAPQGSGNTIYF
j_gene: TRBJ1-2; abundance: -; v_gene: TRBV5-1; CDR3aa: CATGDEDGYTF
j_gene: TRBJ1-4; abundance: -; v_gene: TRBV28; CDR3aa: CASSFVQGLANEKLFF
j_gene: TRBJ2-1; abundance: few; v_gene: TRBV6-1; CDR3aa: CASSEAQYLLGGGNEQFF
j_gene: TRBJ1-1; abundance: -; v_gene: TRBV2; CDR3aa: CASSVGGYTEAFF
j_gene: TRBJ1-5; abundance: -; v_gene: TRBV5-8; CDR3aa: CASNAGGNQPQHF
j_gene: TRBJ1-5; abundance: -; v_gene: TRBV30; CDR3aa: CASTDGNNQPQHF
j_gene: TRBJ2-5; abundance: -; v_gene: TRBV7-2; CDR3aa: CASSQGQTYQETQYF
j_gene: TRBJ1-1; abundance: -; v_gene: TRBV7-3; CDR3aa: CASSDRVTAEAFF
j_gene: TRBJ1-4; abundance: -; v_gene: TRBV4-1; CDR3aa: CASSPVRQGSNEKLFF
j_gene: TRBJ2-7; abundance: -; v_gene: TRBV28; CDR3aa: CASRSAGGSSYEQYF
j_gene: TRBJ1-3; abundance: -; v_gene: TRBV11-2; CDR3aa: CASRLTGEGGNTIYF
j_gene: TRBJ2-7; abundance: once; v_gene: TRBV7-2; CDR3aa: CASSLGDRGSSEQYF
j_gene: TRBJ2-7; abundance: few; v_gene: TRBV25-1; CDR3aa: CASMEQGYYEQYF
j_gene: TRBJ2-1; abundance: -; v_gene: TRBV4-3; CDR3aa: CASSQDFFVSSYNEQFF
j_gene: TRBJ1-2; abundance: -; v_gene: TRBV9; CDR3aa: CASSPTTTGHGYTF
j_gene: TRBJ2-7; abundance: -; v_gene: TRBV5-4; CDR3aa: CASSLQGSLYEQYF
j_gene: TRBJ1-3; abundance: -; v_gene: TRBV7-2; CDR3aa: CASSLTSSGSGNTIYF
j_gene: TRBJ2-2; abundance: once; v_gene: TRBV6-1; CDR3aa: CASSVMGESVTGELFF
j_gene: TRBJ2-3; abundance: -; v_gene: TRBV5-4; CDR3aa: CASSSPGTSTDTQYF
j_gene: TRBJ1-1; abundance: once; v_gene: TRBV19; CDR3aa: CASSRLQGSGGTEAFF
j_gene: TRBJ1-2; abundance: -; v_gene: TRBV2; CDR3aa: CASSESRQGGYGYTF
j_gene: TRBJ1-2; abundance: once; v_gene: TRBV27; CDR3aa: CASSTWDRGHGYTF
j_gene: TRBJ2-3; abundance: -; v_gene: TRBV2; CDR3aa: CASSSIPRGTQYF
j_gene: TRBJ1-2; abundance: -; v_gene: TRBV10-3; CDR3aa: CAISGNRRDGYTF
j_gene: TRBJ1-2; abundance: -; v_gene: TRBV28; CDR3aa: CASRPPGQGNYGYTF
j_gene: TRBJ1-2; abundance: few; v_gene: TRBV25-1; CDR3aa: CASSATGVGYTF
j_gene: TRBJ2-1; abundance: few; v_gene: TRBV19; CDR3aa: CASSIWGTDNEQFF
j_gene: TRBJ1-4; abundance: -; v_gene: TRBV28; CDR3aa: CASSSRGGRDEKLFF
j_gene: TRBJ2-2; abundance: -; v_gene: TRBV30; CDR3aa: CAWSKLAGDTGELFF
j_gene: TRBJ2-3; abundance: -; v_gene: TRBV4-1; CDR3aa: CASSQDRRTTDTQYF
j_gene: TRBJ2-1; abundance: -; v_gene: TRBV28; CDR3aa: CASSLVAGVYNEQFF
j_gene: TRBJ2-1; abundance: -; v_gene: TRBV5-4; CDR3aa: CASSSALAPWDEQFF
j_gene: TRBJ1-4; abundance: -; v_gene: TRBV7-2; CDR3aa: CASSQDGTGRNEKLFF
j_gene: TRBJ2-3; abundance: -; v_gene: TRBV7-2; CDR3aa: CASSPGGAYGTDTQYF
j_gene: TRBJ2-5; abundance: -; v_gene: TRBV4-2; CDR3aa: CASSQDWRGDVSQYF
j_gene: TRBJ1-5; abundance: -; v_gene: TRBV18; CDR3aa: CASSQTDNQPQHF
j_gene: TRBJ2-5; abundance: once; v_gene: TRBV19; CDR3aa: CASNLAGVETQYF
j_gene: TRBJ2-2; abundance: -; v_gene: TRBV9; CDR3aa: CASSVSVSGELFF
j_gene: TRBJ2-3; abundance: -; v_gene: TRBV9; CDR3aa: CASSVGLVSTDTQYF
j_gene: TRBJ2-3; abundance: once; v_gene: TRBV28; CDR3aa: CASSAAGVTDTQYF
j_gene: TRBJ2-7; abundance: -; v_gene: TRBV18; CDR3aa: CASSPGGDRTEQYF
j_gene: TRBJ2-7; abundance: -; v_gene: TRBV5-4; CDR3aa: CASSLRGVYEQYF
j_gene: TRBJ1-2; abundance: -; v_gene: TRBV21-1; CDR3aa: CASNSLRGRGKGYTF
j_gene: TRBJ1-1; abundance: -; v_gene: TRBV9; CDR3aa: CASSVAMGRDTEAFF
j_gene: TRBJ2-7; abundance: -; v_gene: TRBV28; CDR3aa: CASSLSPNSGTVYEQYF
j_gene: TRBJ2-5; abundance: -; v_gene: TRBV5-5; CDR3aa: CASSYPNSGGETQYF
j_gene: TRBJ1-1; abundance: -; v_gene: TRBV15; CDR3aa: CATSRARHLNTEAFF